Here is one T cell receptor (beta chain) with its context. It has no known antigen specificity. A junction end diverges from the germline sequence, so it may reflect a read error. The CDR3 measures 13 amino acids from cysteine to phenylalanine. Just the 39-base CDR3 DNA is kept, in frame starting at base 1. The germline V gene (reference sequence) specifies SEHNR as CDR1 and FQNEAQ as CDR2. This entry belongs to a study of cytomegalovirus exposure and HLA in healthy donors (dated by TCRdb to the late 2010s). General notes on the study: An earlier analysis of several hundred of the donors reported about 300 Gb of sequence data and 100 million to 120 million unique TCR beta sequences obtained from approximately 180 million T cells. An early release covering 500 to 750 HLA-typed donors comprised roughly 300 gigabases of sequencing data and approximately 85 million unique TCR sequences. Among the 398 genotyped donors, about 85% belonged to the genetic ancestry cluster associated with self-reported Caucasian donors. The study aimed to test whether cataloging public T cell receptors could reveal signatures of past pathogen exposure. Using immunosequencing, the study profiled T cell repertoires from approximately 700 subjects and related those repertoires to cytomegalovirus serostatus. Along with the roughly 670-subject first cohort, a separate validation cohort of 120 different subjects was used. To predict cytomegalovirus infection status, the study brought together high-throughput TCR immunosequencing, statistical association of individual TCRs with disease status, and machine learning. To study patterns of TCR occurrence, a later analysis re-analyzed previously published TCR beta repertoires from 550 to 800 donors and added high-resolution HLA genotyping. Rather than using new phenotypic data, the later analysis identified candidate immune exposures from TCR beta sequences and from how often those sequences occurred across donors. In an earlier analysis of 587 of the donors, high-throughput TCR beta sequencing was used to judge whether each TCR beta V gene segment behaved as functional or pseudogenic. Donor age, sex, ethnicity and CMV serostatus were compiled together with the repertoire data. A later genetic analysis took genome-wide SNP genotypes for about 55% of the roughly 670 donors and used that subset as a discovery cohort. All discovery cohort repertoires had been generated on a single sequencing platform. HLA typing covered class I and class II loci at four-digit resolution. The number of typed donors differed by locus: about 620-630 for A, B, C, DRB1 and DQB1; 522 for DQA1; 606 for DPA1; and about 450 for DPB1. Several DR-DQ haplotypes were handled as single units for association and clustering because linkage in the cohort was strong. On average, 235,054 unique TCR beta nucleotide sequences were sequenced per donor among 300 to 500 genotyped donors of the cohort, with roughly 18% of those sequences being non-productive. On the study overall, not on this receptor specifically: For the cohort, immune exposure information was limited to CMV serostatus. In this cohort, only TCR beta chains were sequenced, and detectable features were limited by the absence of alpha or paired-chain data. Most TCR sequences were observed very rarely across donors, whereas some public TCRs were present in many individuals. Correlated functional status among segregating V segments might reflect linkage disequilibrium, but an unknown experimental factor could not be ruled out. In a later genetic analysis, a missense DCLRE1C variant was associated with V-gene and J-gene trimming of TCR beta chains, and the association was replicated in an independent cohort. A later analysis found that most CMV-associated TCR beta chains appeared HLA-restricted, with HLA associations seemingly driven largely by CMV exposure. Assigning TCR associations to individual alleles was difficult when HLA alleles, especially DR and DQ, strongly co-occurred. Cytomegalovirus status was reported to be diagnosed by the classifier with high specificity and sensitivity in both the original and validation cohorts. According to a later analysis, TCR association rates differed among HLA loci, with DRB1 alleles showing the most associated TCRs and HLA-C alleles showing the fewest. Compared with the roughly 700-donor mean, donors in an Asian-associated ancestry cluster had fewer N-insertions in productive TCRs, according to a later genetic analysis. Presence/absence analyses assumed roughly uniform sequencing depth across donors, an assumption that may not hold. The 87-base-pair reads could not distinguish some IMGT-functional V segments, including TRBV6-2 and TRBV6-3, so those segments were excluded. Because HLA typing was missing for some donors at each locus, association tests included only the typed subset. In an earlier analysis of around 600 of the donors, most TCR beta V segments were observed in productive rearrangements about 87% or about 30% of the time, broadly matching IMGT annotations. It was suggested by the authors that the approach could potentially be generalized to other disease states and immunological phenotypes. Compared with equally common non-associated chains, HLA-associated TCR beta chains in a later analysis were more clonally expanded and had lower generation probabilities. The study gave a list of around 170 TCR beta chains associated with cytomegalovirus. Several of the top co-occurrence clusters appeared to be linked to parvovirus B19, influenza, CMV and Epstein-Barr virus, according to a later analysis. At a false discovery rate of 0.05, a later analysis linked about 16,000 TCR beta sequences to specific HLA alleles. Seventeen rarely observed V segments, including chromosome 9 orphons, were excluded from the earlier analysis of several hundred of the donors because counts were too low. A further reported finding was that TCR beta sequences accurately predicted the HLA-A and HLA-B alleles for most subjects in the first cohort. In vitro tests confirmed that three of the cytomegalovirus-associated TCR beta chains recognize cytomegalovirus antigens. A cluster of highly shared sequence variants was judged likely to be a technical artifact of the sequencing pipeline.

The cohort comprised fewer than 700 healthy bone marrow donors. All cohort members were sampled while nominally healthy, although unrecorded immune exposures were likely present. The donor tested CMV seropositive, placing the donor among the 289 seropositive members of the cohort. Each donor provided a peripheral blood sample, and peripheral blood mononuclear cells were used for TCR beta sequencing. Genomic DNA was extracted from the blood cell samples with the Qiagen DNeasy Blood Extraction Kit. Libraries were prepared through the immunoSEQ multiplex PCR assay. For the multiplex PCR, a mixture combining 60 forward primers for TCR Vbeta segments and 13 reverse primers for TCR Jbeta segments was used. The CDR3 region of rearranged TCR beta genes was amplified from genomic DNA with a multiplex PCR assay. The amplified TCR beta libraries were sequenced on the Illumina HiSeq System as 87-base-pair reads. Per the authors' processing: A later analysis counted about 80 million unique TCR beta chains across the 550 to 700 repertoires, and around 9.9 million of these chains were shared by at least two donors. To remove PCR and sequencing errors, raw reads were error-corrected and collapsed into unique sequences using a nearest-neighbor algorithm that merged closely related sequences. V, D and J gene segments were assigned by aligning CDR3 sequences to IMGT reference sequences. For a sequence to be retained, a match of at least six nucleotides to both a V gene segment and a J gene segment was required. A rearrangement was called productive if the CDR3 had no stop codons and remained in frame with V and J, and every other rearrangement was called non-productive. Following IMGT convention, CDR3 was defined as the stretch from the second conserved V-encoded cysteine up to the conserved J-encoded phenylalanine. The earlier analysis of about 590 of the donors excluded sequences that lacked an unambiguous match to a single V gene segment. An earlier analysis of several hundred of the donors called V segments functional above 56.7% productive rearrangements and segregating when the between-donor standard deviation exceeded 5%. A statistical classification framework was built for diagnosing cytomegalovirus status from the catalog of TCR beta chain sequences. V and J gene assignment, in a later analysis, came from comparing TCR nucleotide sequences with IMGT/GENE-DB human TR gene sequences. In a later analysis, CDR3 sequences and most-parsimonious VDJ recombination scenarios were assigned using the TCRdist pipeline. A later analysis defined each TCR beta chain by its CDR3 amino acid sequence plus V-gene family, and excluded reads lacking a unique V-gene family. As a way to deal with suspected cross-contamination and a sequencing artifact, a later analysis dropped roughly 620 nucleotide sequences that were highly shared and had low generation probability. A later analysis calculated a clonal expansion index for each public chain from normalized within-repertoire ranks of inferred template counts. In a later analysis, generation probabilities were computed with a VDJ recombination model fitted to out-of-frame rearrangements, and the resulting probabilities were checked against IGoR. In a later analysis, hypergeometric tests were used to score TCR-TCR, TCR-HLA and TCR-CMV co-occurrence, with a repertoire-size bias correction applied to TCR pairs. To estimate false discovery rates, a later analysis permuted the HLA or CMV assignments 20 times. A later analysis grouped co-occurring TCRs with DBSCAN, adding TCRdist sequence similarity when clustering within HLA-allele-positive subsets. Repertoires with fewer than 30,000 or more than 120,000 public chains were left out of co-occurrence clustering, as were several repertoires with anomalous nucleotide sharing. TCRdb carries this immuneACCESS record with in-frame sequences only. Its versions omit some clonotypes, under half of them owing to an unresolved V gene in the studies checked, with the rest unexplained. The DNA was the basis for D and trimming; V, J and clone size are from that table. The table for this sample lists 170,000 or so clones; about four fifths of them were counted only once. The ten largest clones represent about 7% of the sample.

The chain links TRBV7-9 with TRBJ1-1; a weak D assignment points to TRBD1 (6 bases agree). This TCR was recovered from a man aged 25-45 years in good health and CMV-seropositive. The specimen sequenced was PBMCs. CDR3 loop: CSSSLEQGTEAFF. The DNA sequence reads TGTTCCAGCAGCTTAGAACAGGGAACTGAAGCTTTCTTT.